Included here is one TCR beta chain sequence, with context. The clone's antigen remains unknown. The input lacks base qualities; no much larger clone sits a single base away. The data derive from a study of cytomegalovirus exposure and HLA in healthy donors (dated by TCRdb to 2016 to 2017). For the wider study: According to an earlier analysis of 587 of the donors, some 170 million T cells yielded 90 million to 140 million unique TCR beta sequences and 250 to 350 Gb of sequence data. An early release that covered some 630 HLA-typed donors contained about 300 gigabases of sequencing data and tens of millions of unique TCR sequences. Of the roughly 400 genotyped donors, 65% to 90% were placed in the genetic ancestry cluster associated with self-reported Caucasian donors. The study aimed to test whether cataloging public T cell receptors could reveal signatures of past pathogen exposure. The study profiled the T cell repertoires of more than 500 subjects by immunosequencing and related them to cytomegalovirus serostatus. Besides the first cohort of roughly 660 subjects, a separate validation cohort made up of about 120 different subjects was used. To predict cytomegalovirus infection status, the study brought together high-throughput TCR immunosequencing, statistical association of individual TCRs with disease status, and machine learning. In a later analysis, previously published TCR beta repertoires from about 670 donors were re-analyzed and high-resolution HLA genotyping was added so that TCR occurrence patterns could be studied. In the later analysis, no new phenotypic data were used to find candidate immune exposures; instead, reliance was placed on TCR beta sequences and their occurrence across donors. An earlier analysis of roughly 600 of the donors used high-throughput TCR beta sequencing to judge whether each TCR beta V gene segment behaved as functional or pseudogenic. Alongside the repertoire data, information on donor age, sex, ethnicity and CMV serostatus was compiled. A later genetic analysis used genome-wide SNP genotypes for about 60% of the roughly 670 donors, treating that subset as a discovery cohort. All discovery cohort repertoires had been generated on a single sequencing platform. Class I and class II HLA loci were covered by the typing at four-digit resolution. The number of typed donors differed by locus: about 620-640 for A, B, C, DRB1 and DQB1; approximately 520 for DQA1; 606 for DPA1; and 450 to 480 for DPB1. About five DR-DQ haplotypes were treated as single units for association and clustering because of strong linkage in the cohort. Across 398 genotyped donors of the cohort, an average of roughly 250,000 unique TCR beta nucleotide sequences per donor were sequenced, and roughly 18% of those sequences were non-productive. Overall study outcomes, separate from this receptor: Presence/absence analyses assumed roughly uniform sequencing depth across donors, an assumption that may not hold. Because counts were too low, about 15 rarely observed V segments, including chromosome 9 orphons, were left out of the earlier analysis of roughly 600 of the donors. In a later analysis, TCR association rates were found to vary across HLA loci, with the most associated TCRs seen for DRB1 alleles and the fewest for HLA-C alleles. A cluster of highly shared sequence variants was judged likely to represent a technical artifact of the sequencing pipeline. Some IMGT-functional V segments, including TRBV6-2 and TRBV6-3, could not be distinguished by the 87-base-pair reads and were therefore excluded. A later analysis found that HLA-associated TCR beta chains were more clonally expanded and had lower generation probabilities than equally common non-associated chains. The classifier was reported to diagnose cytomegalovirus status with high specificity and sensitivity in both the original and validation cohorts. Compared with the approximately 670-donor mean, donors in an Asian-associated ancestry cluster had fewer N-insertions in productive TCRs, according to a later genetic analysis. Most CMV-associated TCR beta chains appeared to be HLA-restricted in a later analysis, and the HLA associations seemed to be driven largely by CMV exposure. Strong co-occurrence of HLA alleles, especially DR and DQ, made assigning TCR associations to individual alleles difficult. In a later analysis, several top co-occurrence clusters were reported to appear linked to parvovirus B19, influenza, CMV and Epstein-Barr virus. Immune exposure information for the cohort was limited to CMV serostatus. Only TCR beta chains were sequenced in this cohort, and the absence of alpha or paired-chain data limited detectable features. A further reported finding was that TCR beta sequences accurately predicted the HLA-A and HLA-B alleles for most subjects in the first cohort. The study listed 150 to 200 TCR beta chains as associated with cytomegalovirus. In vitro tests confirmed that three of the cytomegalovirus-associated TCR beta chains recognize cytomegalovirus antigens. An association between a missense DCLRE1C variant and V-gene and J-gene trimming of TCR beta chains was found in a later genetic analysis and replicated in an independent cohort. In a later analysis, about 17,000 TCR beta sequences were associated with specific HLA alleles at a false discovery rate of 0.05. Most TCR sequences were observed very rarely across donors, whereas some public TCRs were present in many individuals. It was suggested by the authors that the approach could potentially be generalized to other disease states and immunological phenotypes. Because HLA typing was missing for some donors at each locus, association tests included only the typed subset. Correlated functional status among segregating V segments might be attributable to linkage disequilibrium, but an unknown experimental factor could not be ruled out. In an earlier analysis of around 500 of the donors, most TCR beta V segments appeared in productive rearrangements about 87% or about 30% of the time, broadly matching IMGT annotations.

The library was generated by the immunoSEQ multiplex PCR assay. The multiplex PCR relied on a mix of 60 forward primers for TCR Vbeta segments and 13 reverse primers for TCR Jbeta segments. The CDR3 region of rearranged TCR beta genes was amplified from genomic DNA with a multiplex PCR assay. On the Illumina HiSeq System, the amplified TCR beta libraries were sequenced as 87-base-pair reads. The paper's data handling went like this. A later analysis tallied approximately 87 million unique TCR beta chains across the 600 to 700 repertoires, and around 9.9 million of those chains were shared by two or more donors. A nearest-neighbor algorithm error-corrected the raw reads and collapsed the reads into unique sequences, merging closely related sequences to remove PCR and sequencing errors. To assign V, D and J gene segments, CDR3 sequences were aligned to IMGT reference sequences. Each retained sequence needed at least a six-nucleotide match to both a V gene segment and a J gene segment. A rearrangement counted as productive if the CDR3 had no stop codons and remained in frame with V and J, and every other rearrangement counted as non-productive. Following IMGT convention, CDR3 was defined as the stretch from the second conserved V-encoded cysteine up to the conserved J-encoded phenylalanine. The earlier analysis of a few hundred of the donors excluded sequences that lacked an unambiguous match to a single V gene segment. An earlier analysis of 500 to 700 of the donors classified V segments as functional when productive rearrangements were above 56.7% and as segregating when the standard deviation between donors was above 5%. A statistical classification framework was built for diagnosing cytomegalovirus status from the catalog of TCR beta chain sequences. In a later analysis, TCR nucleotide sequences were compared against IMGT/GENE-DB human TR gene sequences so that V and J genes could be assigned. In a later analysis, CDR3 sequences and most-parsimonious VDJ recombination scenarios were assigned using the TCRdist pipeline. In a later analysis, every TCR beta chain was defined by the combination of its CDR3 amino acid sequence and its V-gene family, and reads without a unique V-gene family were dropped. A later analysis removed 592 highly shared, low-generation-probability nucleotide sequences to deal with suspected cross-contamination and a sequencing artifact. For each public chain, a later analysis derived a clonal expansion index from normalized ranks of inferred template counts within each repertoire. Generation probabilities in a later analysis came from a VDJ recombination model fitted to out-of-frame rearrangements, and those results were checked against IGoR. Hypergeometric tests were used in a later analysis to score TCR-TCR, TCR-HLA and TCR-CMV co-occurrence, with a repertoire-size bias correction applied to the TCR pairs. To estimate false discovery rates, a later analysis permuted the HLA or CMV assignments 20 times. In a later analysis, co-occurring TCRs were grouped using DBSCAN, and TCRdist sequence similarity was added for clustering within HLA-allele-positive subsets. For co-occurrence clustering, repertoires with fewer than 30,000 or more than 120,000 public chains were excluded, along with about five repertoires with anomalous nucleotide sharing. This immuneACCESS table, as held by TCRdb, lists in-frame sequences with V and J called but not all clones. Of the missing ones, under half trace to an unresolved V gene in checked studies; the others have no known cause. V and J calls and clone size follow that table, whereas D and trimming were derived from the DNA. For this sample there are 110,000 to 150,000 clones; 82% appear just once. Roughly 10% of the sample comes from the top ten.

The germline V gene (reference sequence) specifies SEHNR as CDR1 and FQNEAQ as CDR2. A distance of 12 bases separates the germline ends of V and J, which lose 5 bases and 0 bases respectively. The CDR3, from cysteine to phenylalanine, totals 15 residues. The only DNA kept is the CDR3, 45 bases in frame from the first base. In total, 600 or so healthy bone marrow donors made up the cohort. At the time of sampling, every cohort member was nominally healthy, though immune exposures that went unrecorded were likely present. The donor was CMV seropositive and was included in the group of 250 to 350 seropositive cohort members. A peripheral blood sample was collected from each donor, and TCR beta sequencing was performed on peripheral blood mononuclear cells. Genomic DNA extraction from the blood cell samples was performed with the Qiagen DNeasy Blood Extraction Kit.

The sequencing sample was made of PBMCs. This sequence originates from a woman aged 55-69 years in good health and CMV-seropositive. This sequence uses TRBV7-9 and TRBJ2-3, with the D gene not confidently named. The CDR3 region reads CASSPPWPSTDTQYF. The DNA sequence reads TGTGCCAGCAGCCCCCCGTGGCCTAGCACAGATACGCAGTATTTT.